The table lists the clone carrying this TCR beta chain with a few counts. Its antigen remains unidentified. UMIs and sample barcodes were carried by the TCR alpha and TCR beta cDNA libraries that 5'RACE produced using constant-segment primers. TCRdb re-derived calls from the 5' RACE reads in MiXCR, one entry per CDR3 protein. The sample contains about 290,000 distinct CDR3 sequences, approximately 15% of which appear only once. J lost 4 bases, V lost 3 bases, and 7 bases had no gene match. Per germline, CDR1 SGHRS and CDR2 YFSETQ. This CDR3 contains 16 residues. The sample comes from a study of T-cell memory formation after mild COVID-19. Whole-study findings and limits: The appearance of some responding clones in pre-infection memory suggested that cross-reactive memory joined.

Sequencing input: PBMCs or a T cell subset sorted from them (not recorded which). This TCR was sampled from a man younger than 35 who had mild COVID-19 (a few samples of this study predate the infection). Cell type and time point are not known. The chain joins TRBV5-1 to TRBJ2-3, with 11 bases aligning to TRBD1. The CDR3 coding sequence is TGCGCCAGCAGCTCCGTCCCGGGACAGGGGGCAGATACGCAGTATTTT. The encoded protein is CASSSVPGQGADTQYF.